One and the same sample provided the 30 T cell receptor beta chains below, sequenced in a study of cytomegalovirus exposure and HLA in healthy donors. Primers included in the PCR were 60 Vbeta and 13 Jbeta primers. Sequenced by immunoSEQ multiplex PCR; TCRdb stores in-frame clones only, minus some. The sample holds 60,000 to 100,000 clones, around 81% seen once. The sequenced sample consisted of PBMCs. The receptors come from a man aged 40-50 years in good health and CMV-seronegative.

This clone was found a few times. V usage is TRBV30 and J usage is TRBJ2-7; D is unresolved. The ends were cut back, 1 base at V and 5 bases at J, with 6 bases in the middle. The CDR3 length is 11 residues. The V gene's germline CDR1 is GTSNPN and CDR2 SVGIG (reference sequence). The DNA of the CDR3 is TGTGCCTGGAGTGCGGTCGACGAGCAGTACTTC. Its translation is CAWSAVDEQYF.

The V gene is TRBV7-2, the J gene TRBJ1-2; D unclear. The V and J ends lost 1 base and 4 bases respectively, with 13 bases between them. The CDR3 is 15 residues long. Germline V gene sequence: CDR1 SGHTA, CDR2 FQGNSA. For the CDR3, the DNA is TGTGCCAGCAGCTTAGGAGGGCAGTACATCTATGGCTACACCTTC. This sequence encodes CASSLGGQYIYGYTF.

This sequence joins TRBV12-5 and TRBJ2-7; 8 nucleotides align to TRBD1. After removal of 2 bases from V and 3 bases from J, the junction contained 9 bases not matched to a gene. This CDR3 comprises 16 residues. CDR1 is LGHNT, CDR2 FRNRAP, per germline. This chain's CDR3 is CASGLFPTGAVYEQYF. In DNA, the CDR3 is TGTGCTAGTGGTTTGTTCCCGACAGGGGCGGTCTACGAGCAGTACTTC.

This chain uses TRBV10-3 with TRBJ1-2; 9 bases fit TRBD1. CDR1 and CDR2 (germline): ENHRY, SYGVKD. This CDR3 is built from 15 residues. V was clipped by 0 bases and J by 7 bases; unmatched bases: 6. The CDR3 region has the DNA TGTGCCATCAGTGAGTCAGACAGGGGGGCGTTTGGCTACACCTTC. Translation: CAISESDRGAFGYTF.

CDR3 sequence: CASSSGQGTTEAFF. The CDR3 bases are TGTGCCAGCAGCTCGGGACAGGGGACCACTGAAGCTTTCTTT. The genes are TRBV11-3 and TRBJ1-1; 10 bases are a match to TRBD1. V gave up 4 bases and J gave up 4 bases; unmatched junction bases: 3. This CDR3 region has 14 residues. CDR1 SGHNT and CDR2 YENEEA come from the germline V gene.

This chain links TRBV10-2 with TRBJ2-7; TRBD2 agrees at 8 bases. CDR1 and CDR2 from the germline V gene are WSHSY and SAAADI. The CDR3 has 13 residues. The V and J ends lost 6 bases and 3 bases, in that order; junction bases with no gene match: 4. This CDR3 is CASRSLAVYEQYF. CDR3 DNA: TGCGCCAGCAGATCACTAGCGGTCTACGAGCAGTACTTC.

V is TRBV27 and J is TRBJ2-2; TRBD1 is a possible D gene (6 bases). Trimming left V 3 bases short and J 4 bases short, with 15 bases between. Germline values: CDR1 MNHEY, CDR2 SMNVEV (reference sequence). The CDR3 is 16 residues long. The CDR3 nucleotides are TGTGCCAGCAGTTTGGTGACAGGAAAGAGCACCGGGGAGCTGTTTTTT. Amino acids: CASSLVTGKSTGELFF.

The chain couples TRBV28 to TRBJ2-6, with 9 nucleotides matching TRBD1. Germline V gene sequence: CDR1 MDHEN, CDR2 SYDVKM. After removal of 6 bases from V and 1 base from J, the junction contained 7 bases not matched to a gene. The CDR3 loop spans 17 amino acids. The CDR3 nucleotides are TGTGCCAGCAGACCGGGACAGGGAAAATCTGGGGCCAACGTCCTGACTTTC. Amino acids: CASRPGQGKSGANVLTF.

This chain joins TRBV5-1 and TRBJ1-2, with 8 bases that match TRBD1. From germline, CDR1 is SGHRS and CDR2 YFSETQ. After removal of 4 bases from V and 4 bases from J, the junction contained 3 bases not matched to a gene. The length of the CDR3 is 13 residues. The CDR3: CASSGTGAYGYTF. CDR3 nucleotide sequence: TGCGCCAGCAGCGGGACAGGAGCCTATGGCTACACCTTC.

The V gene is TRBV28, the J gene TRBJ2-1; 9 bases are shared with TRBD2. The V segment lost 6 bases and the J segment 7 bases; nucleotides outside the gene matches: 7. Germline assignment: CDR1 MDHEN and CDR2 SYDVKM. The CDR3 contains 14 residues. The CDR3 here is CASRRLAGNNEQFF. The DNA for the CDR3 is TGTGCCAGCAGAAGGCTAGCGGGAAATAATGAGCAGTTCTTC.

The CDR3, as DNA: TGTGCCAGCAGCAGGCAGGGGGCTAACAATTCACCCCTCCACTTT. This gives the protein CASSRQGANNSPLHF. This chain joins TRBV11-2 and TRBJ1-6, with 8 bases lining up with TRBD1. This CDR3 is built from 15 residues. Germline assignment: CDR1 SGHAT and CDR2 FQNNGV. V lost 5 bases, J lost 7 bases, and 7 bases stayed unmatched. The variable domain in full, with the rest retrieved from reference TRBV11-2 and TRBJ1-6, is EAGVAQSPRYKIIEKRQSVAFWCNPISGHATLYWYQQILGQGPKLLIQFQNNGVVDDSQLPKDRFSAERLKGVDSTLKIQPAKLEDSAVYLCASSRQGANNSPLHFGNGTRLTVT.

The gene calls are TRBV11-2 and TRBJ2-3; possibly TRBD2 for D (5 bases). From germline, CDR1 is SGHAT and CDR2 FQNNGV. The CDR3 consists of 13 residues. Trimming removed 0 bases at V and 10 bases at J, with 11 bases between. The CDR3 DNA reads TGTGCCAGCAGCTTAGAATCTAGCTGGGCGCAGTATTTT. It translates to CASSLESSWAQYF.

This sequence joins TRBV2 and TRBJ1-1; D unresolved. V was trimmed by 11 bases and J by 3 bases, leaving 7 bases between them. Germline V gene sequence: CDR1 SNHLY, CDR2 FYNNEI. This CDR3 region has 10 residues. The CDR3: CAGEDTEAFF. CDR3 DNA sequence: TGTGCCGGGGAGGACACTGAAGCTTTCTTT.

The chain is built from TRBV5-1 and TRBJ2-3; 7 bases map to TRBD1. Germline CDR1 SGHRS, CDR2 YFSETQ. V lost 0 bases, J lost 0 bases, and 13 bases stayed unmatched. This CDR3 contains 19 residues. The CDR3: CASSLAGQIPLRSTDTQYF. The CDR3 DNA sequence: TGCGCCAGCAGCTTGGCGGGACAGATTCCTCTTCGGAGCACAGATACGCAGTATTTT. The full variable domain, in which reference TRBV5-1 and TRBJ2-3 provide the parts outside the CDR3, is KAGVTQTPRYLIKTRGQQVTLSCSPISGHRSVSWYQQTPGQGLQFLFEYFSETQRNKGNFPGRFSGRQFSNSRSEMNVSTLELGDSALYLCASSLAGQIPLRSTDTQYFGPGTRLTVL.

The genes are TRBV11-1 and TRBJ2-3; 10 bases match TRBD1. CDR1 and CDR2 (germline): SGHAT, FQDESV (reference sequence). The CDR3 runs to 15 residues. Unmatched junction bases numbered 3, after V lost 2 bases and J lost 4 bases. The CDR3 region has the DNA TGTGCCAGCAGCTTATGGGACAGGGGTGCAGATACGCAGTATTTT. This translates into CASSLWDRGADTQYF.

The rearrangement uses TRBV29-1 and TRBJ2-5; no clear D gene. This CDR3 is 12 amino acids long. Germline V gene lookup returns CDR1 SQVTM and CDR2 ANQGSEA. Trimming took off 4 bases at V and 2 bases at J, with 8 bases between the two ends. Here the CDR3 DNA reads TGCAGCGTTGGCCTGACACAAGAGACCCAGTACTTC. Amino acid sequence: CSVGLTQETQYF.

The chain carries TRBV11-2 and TRBJ2-5, with TRBD2 identical over 7 bases. The CDR3 is 17 amino acids. CDR1 is SGHAT, CDR2 FQNNGV, per germline. Losses at the gene ends were 1 base for V and 4 bases for J; bases not matched to a gene: 12. In nucleotides, the CDR3 is TGTGCCAGCAGCTTAGGTGGTGTTAGCGGGTCAACAGAGACCCAGTACTTC. This translates into CASSLGGVSGSTETQYF.

The chain links TRBV19 to TRBJ2-2; D perhaps matches TRBD1 (5 bases). The CDR3 totals 15 residues. The germline gives CDR1 LNHDA, CDR2 SQIVND (reference sequence). V was clipped by 6 bases and J by 5 bases, with 16 bases between them. The CDR3 here is CASSPDRIGTGELFF. The CDR3 bases are TGTGCCAGTAGCCCCGACAGAATCGGGACCGGGGAGCTGTTTTTT.

The chain is built from TRBV5-4 and TRBJ1-6, with 7 nucleotides matching TRBD1. The CDR3 spans 12 residues. Germline lookup yields CDR1 SGHNT and CDR2 YYREEE (reference sequence). Germline trimming cut 2 bases from V and 11 bases from J; bases unmatched to any gene: 1. CDR3 nucleotides: TGTGCCAGCAGCTTTGACAGGGCACCCCTCCACTTT. It yields the protein CASSFDRAPLHF.

The V call is TRBV29-1, the J call TRBJ2-2; 8 bases match TRBD1. Germline assignment: CDR1 SQVTM and CDR2 ANQGSEA. The CDR3 length is 13 residues. J gave up 3 bases and V 6 bases, and 3 bases lay outside the gene matches. In DNA form, the CDR3 reads TGCAGCGTATCGGGACAGGACACCGGGGAGCTGTTTTTT. It is translated as CSVSGQDTGELFF.

The V gene is TRBV28, the J gene TRBJ2-7, with 8 nucleotides matching TRBD2. V dropped 6 bases and J dropped 4; count of bases not matched to a gene: 11. Germline loops: CDR1 MDHEN, CDR2 SYDVKM. The CDR3 is 15 amino acids. CDR3 in amino acids: CASSAPGGRLYEQYF. CDR3 DNA sequence: TGTGCCAGCAGCGCCCCAGGCGGGAGGCTATACGAGCAGTACTTC.

The chain recombines TRBV6-6 with TRBJ2-5; D perhaps matches TRBD1 (6 bases). TRBJ2-7 explains the end of the DNA better; the J call may be wrong. The CDR3 runs to 14 residues. Germline V CDR1 and CDR2: MNHNY, SVGAGI (reference sequence). CDR3 DNA: TGTGCCAGCAGTCAACAGGGTCTCTCCTACGAGCAGTACTTC. It encodes CASSQQGLSYEQYF.

This rearrangement joins TRBV9 to TRBJ2-2; possible D gene TRBD2, 5 bases. The CDR3 sequence is 14 residues long. Germline CDR1 is SGDLS and CDR2 is YYNGEE. The ends were cut back, 0 bases at V and 5 bases at J, with 8 bases in the middle. CDR3 nucleotide sequence: TGTGCCAGCAGCGTAGTCCCGGGAACCGGGGAGCTGTTTTTT. Residues: CASSVVPGTGELFF.

The CDR3 region has the DNA TGCGCCAGCAGCTTGAGACAGGCCACAACTAATGAAAAACTGTTTTTT. Translating gives CASSLRQATTNEKLFF. This chain links TRBV5-1 with TRBJ1-4; D perhaps matches TRBD1 (6 bases). The germline CDR1 and CDR2 sequences are SGHRS and YFSETQ. V dropped 1 base and J dropped 0 bases, with 10 bases sitting between them. This CDR3 spans 16 amino acids.

The genes are TRBV28 and TRBJ1-5; TRBD1 matches 7 bases. V shed 4 bases, J shed 4 bases, and the junction held 10 bases outside the gene matches. The CDR3 consists of 16 residues. In germline, CDR1 is MDHEN, CDR2 SYDVKM. Here the CDR3 DNA reads TGTGCCAGCAGTTCACCAGGGGGAATTGGGAATCAGCCCCAGCATTTT. This translates into CASSSPGGIGNQPQHF.

CDR3 coding DNA: TGTGCCAGCAGTCTGCAAGACAGGTCTGGGAACGAGCAGTACTTC. Its translation is CASSLQDRSGNEQYF. This chain links TRBV28 with TRBJ2-7; tentatively, D is TRBD1 (6 bases). The CDR3 totals 15 residues. In germline, CDR1 is MDHEN, CDR2 SYDVKM. Trimming left V 5 bases short and J 5 bases short, with 19 bases between.

This clone has only a few counts. The chain is built from TRBV10-2 and TRBJ1-2; 8 bases line up with TRBD1. V was pared by 0 bases and J by 3 bases, with 0 bases of the junction left unmatched. The germline gives CDR1 WSHSY, CDR2 SAAADI. The CDR3 is 14 amino acids. In DNA, the CDR3 is TGCGCCAGCAGTGAGTCGACAGGGGACTATGGCTACACCTTC. Translating it yields CASSESTGDYGYTF.

J is TRBJ2-1 and V is TRBV28; 7 bases are a match to TRBD2. J was trimmed by 7 bases and V by 6 bases; bases with no gene match: 12. Germline V gene sequence: CDR1 MDHEN, CDR2 SYDVKM. The CDR3 covers 15 residues. In DNA, the CDR3 is TGTGCCAGCAGCCCCATACTAGCGATCGTAAATGAGCAGTTCTTC. Its translation: CASSPILAIVNEQFF.

This chain connects TRBV5-6 to TRBJ2-7; TRBD2 is a possible D gene (6 bases). Trimming took off 4 bases at V and 6 bases at J, with 17 bases between the two ends. The CDR3 is made up of 14 amino acids. Looked up from germline, CDR1 is SGHDT and CDR2 is YYEEEE. DNA for the CDR3: TGTGCCAGCAGCCGGCGGGGCCAATCCCCCGAGCAGTACTTC. Its translation: CASSRRGQSPEQYF.

The J gene is TRBJ2-3, the V gene TRBV6-6; the match to TRBD1 covers 9 bases. Germline V lookup: CDR1 MNHNY, CDR2 SVGAGI (reference sequence). The junction had 3 bases not matched to a gene; V was cut back by 9 bases and J by 2 bases. This CDR3 region has 13 residues. This chain's CDR3 is CASGTGYTDTQYF. CDR3 bases: TGTGCCAGTGGGACAGGGTACACAGATACGCAGTATTTT.